The rows below give T cell receptor beta chains drawn from one sample of a study of CD8 T cells in ankylosing spondylitis. Each CDR3 protein gets one entry after TCRdb re-called the 5' RACE reads with MiXCR. The repertoire holds 450,000 to 550,000 distinct CDR3 sequences, with about 5% as singletons. The sample was blood, either unsorted or a sorted T cell fraction (not recorded which). These receptors all come from a male donor with ankylosing spondylitis. CDR3s include the opening cysteine and the closing phenylalanine or tryptophan. D genes are given only for firm matches. Each size is how often the clone was seen (once, few, many) or a class if it is expanded.

v_gene: TRBV27
d_gene: -
abundance: few
j_gene: TRBJ2-3
CDR3aa: CASSLWANTDTQYF
CDR3nt: TGTGCCAGCAGTTTATGGGCTAACACAGATACGCAGTATTTT

v_gene: TRBV5-1
d_gene: -
abundance: many
j_gene: TRBJ2-7
CDR3aa: CASSSSSGGRDYEQYF
CDR3nt: TGCGCCAGCAGCTCTTCATCCGGGGGCAGGGACTACGAGCAGTACTTC

v_gene: TRBV12-3/TRBV12-4
d_gene: -
abundance: many
j_gene: TRBJ1-5
CDR3aa: CASSLEVGIQPQHF
CDR3nt: TGTGCCAGCAGTTTAGAGGTAGGGATTCAGCCCCAGCATTTT

v_gene: TRBV7-2
d_gene: -
abundance: many
j_gene: TRBJ2-2
CDR3aa: CASSSQGITGELFF
CDR3nt: TGTGCCAGCAGCTCGCAGGGGATCACCGGGGAGCTGTTTTTT

v_gene: TRBV7-2
d_gene: -
abundance: many
j_gene: TRBJ1-1
CDR3aa: CASSRYLLDRNTEAFF
CDR3nt: TGTGCCAGCAGCCGATACCTCCTAGACCGGAACACTGAAGCTTTCTTT

v_gene: TRBV4-2
d_gene: -
abundance: many
j_gene: TRBJ1-2
CDR3aa: CASSHTRGKRDGYTF
CDR3nt: TGTGCCAGCAGCCATACCAGGGGTAAAAGGGATGGCTACACCTTC

v_gene: TRBV6-5
d_gene: -
abundance: few
j_gene: TRBJ1-6
CDR3aa: CASSYSYQRAKVGSPLHF
CDR3nt: TGTGCCAGCAGTTACTCGTATCAGAGGGCAAAGGTGGGATCACCCCTCCACTTT

v_gene: TRBV20-1
d_gene: -
abundance: many
j_gene: TRBJ1-2
CDR3aa: CSAMRVGYTF
CDR3nt: TGCAGTGCTATGAGGGTAGGCTACACCTTC

v_gene: TRBV27
d_gene: -
abundance: many
j_gene: TRBJ1-5
CDR3aa: CASSTRQGVGNQPQHF
CDR3nt: TGTGCCAGCAGTACCAGACAAGGAGTGGGGAATCAGCCCCAGCATTTT

v_gene: TRBV29-1
d_gene: -
abundance: many
j_gene: TRBJ1-2
CDR3aa: CSVRTDLNYGYTF
CDR3nt: TGCAGCGTGAGGACAGATCTTAACTATGGCTACACCTTC